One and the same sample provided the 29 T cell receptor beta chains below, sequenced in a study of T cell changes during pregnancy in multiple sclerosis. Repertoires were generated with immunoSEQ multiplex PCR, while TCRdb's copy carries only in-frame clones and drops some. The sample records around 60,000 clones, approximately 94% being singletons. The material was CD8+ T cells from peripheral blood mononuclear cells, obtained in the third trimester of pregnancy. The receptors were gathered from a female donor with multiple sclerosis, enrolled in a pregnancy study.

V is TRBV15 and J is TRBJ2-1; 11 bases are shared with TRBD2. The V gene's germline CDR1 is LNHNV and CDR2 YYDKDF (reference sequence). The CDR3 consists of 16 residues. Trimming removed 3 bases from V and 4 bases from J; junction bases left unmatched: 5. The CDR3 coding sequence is TGTGCCACCAGCAGCACTAGCGGGAGACTTTACAATGAGCAGTTCTTC. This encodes CATSSTSGRLYNEQFF. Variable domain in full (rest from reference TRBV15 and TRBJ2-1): DAMVIQNPRYQVTQFGKPVTLSCSQTLNHNVMYWYQQKSSQAPKLLFHYYDKDFNNEADTPDNFQSRRPNTSFCFLDIRSPGLGDTAMYLCATSSTSGRLYNEQFFGPGTRLTVL.

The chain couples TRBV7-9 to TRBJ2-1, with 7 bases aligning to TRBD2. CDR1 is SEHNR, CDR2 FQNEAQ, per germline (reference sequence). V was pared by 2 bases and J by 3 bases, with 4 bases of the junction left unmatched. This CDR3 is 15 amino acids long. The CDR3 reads CASSLQLAIYNEQFF. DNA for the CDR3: TGTGCCAGCAGCTTACAACTAGCGATCTACAATGAGCAGTTCTTC. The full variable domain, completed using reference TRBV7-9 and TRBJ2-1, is DTGVSQNPRHKITKRGQNVTFRCDPISEHNRLYWYRQTLGQGPEFLTYFQNEAQLEKSRLLSDRFSAERPKGSFSTLEIQRTEQGDSAMYLCASSLQLAIYNEQFFGPGTRLTVL.

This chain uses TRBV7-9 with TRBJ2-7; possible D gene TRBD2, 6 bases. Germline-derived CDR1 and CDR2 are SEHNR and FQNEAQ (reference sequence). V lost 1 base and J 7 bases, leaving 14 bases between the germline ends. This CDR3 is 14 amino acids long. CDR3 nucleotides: TGTGCCAGCAGCTTAGTATACGGGGGACGAGAGCAGTACTTC. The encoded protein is CASSLVYGGREQYF.

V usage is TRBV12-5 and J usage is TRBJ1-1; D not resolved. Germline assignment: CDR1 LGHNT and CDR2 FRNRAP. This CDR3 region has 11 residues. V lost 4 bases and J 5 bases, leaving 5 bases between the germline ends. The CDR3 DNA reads TGTGCTAGTGGTTACACGACTGAAGCTTTCTTT. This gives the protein CASGYTTEAFF.

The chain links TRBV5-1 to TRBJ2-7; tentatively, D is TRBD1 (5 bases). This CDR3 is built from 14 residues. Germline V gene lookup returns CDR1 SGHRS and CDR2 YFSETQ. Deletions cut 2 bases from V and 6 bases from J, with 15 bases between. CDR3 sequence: CASSFKGHHIEQYF. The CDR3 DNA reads TGCGCCAGCAGCTTTAAGGGGCATCACATCGAGCAGTACTTC.

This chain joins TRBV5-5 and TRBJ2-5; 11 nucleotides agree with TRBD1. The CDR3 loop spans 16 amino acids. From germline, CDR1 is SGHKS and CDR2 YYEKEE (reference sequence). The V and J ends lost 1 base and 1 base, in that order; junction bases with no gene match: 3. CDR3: CASSLWGQGVQETQYF. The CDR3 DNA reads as TGTGCCAGCAGCTTGTGGGGACAGGGGGTCCAAGAGACCCAGTACTTC.

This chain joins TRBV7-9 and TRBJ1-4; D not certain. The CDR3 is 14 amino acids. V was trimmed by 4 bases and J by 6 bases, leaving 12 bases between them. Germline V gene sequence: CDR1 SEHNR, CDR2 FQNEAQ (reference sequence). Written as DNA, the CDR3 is TGTGCCAGCAGCTCGGACGGAGGAGATGAAAAACTGTTTTTT. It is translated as CASSSDGGDEKLFF.

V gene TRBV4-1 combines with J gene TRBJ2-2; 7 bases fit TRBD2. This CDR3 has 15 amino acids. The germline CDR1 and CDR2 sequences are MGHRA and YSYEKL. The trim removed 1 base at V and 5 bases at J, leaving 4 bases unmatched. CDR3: CASSQASGGTGELFF. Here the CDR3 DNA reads TGCGCCAGCAGCCAAGCCTCGGGGGGAACCGGGGAGCTGTTTTTT.

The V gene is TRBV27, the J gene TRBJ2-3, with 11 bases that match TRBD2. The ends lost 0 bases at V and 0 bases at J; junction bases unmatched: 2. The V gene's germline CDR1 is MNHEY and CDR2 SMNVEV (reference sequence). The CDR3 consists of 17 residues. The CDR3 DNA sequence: TGTGCCAGCAGTTTATCGACTAGCGGGAAAAGCACAGATACGCAGTATTTT. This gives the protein CASSLSTSGKSTDTQYF.

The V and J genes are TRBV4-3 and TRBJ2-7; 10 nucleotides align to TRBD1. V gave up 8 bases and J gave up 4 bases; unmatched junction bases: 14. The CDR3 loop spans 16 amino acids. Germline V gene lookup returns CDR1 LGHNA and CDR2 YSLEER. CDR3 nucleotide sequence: TGCGCCAGCCCGGAAGTAAAACCGGGACAGGGGTACGAGCAGTACTTC. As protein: CASPEVKPGQGYEQYF.

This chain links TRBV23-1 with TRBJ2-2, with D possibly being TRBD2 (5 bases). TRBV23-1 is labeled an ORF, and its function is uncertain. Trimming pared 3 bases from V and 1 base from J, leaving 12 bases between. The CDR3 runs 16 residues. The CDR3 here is CASSHAQRENTGELFF. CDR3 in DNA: TGCGCCAGCAGTCATGCGCAGAGGGAGAACACCGGGGAGCTGTTTTTT.

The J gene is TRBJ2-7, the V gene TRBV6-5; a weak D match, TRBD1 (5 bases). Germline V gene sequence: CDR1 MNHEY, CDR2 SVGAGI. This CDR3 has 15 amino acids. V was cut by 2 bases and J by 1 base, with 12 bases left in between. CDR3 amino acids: CASSYGSDISYEQYF. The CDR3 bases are TGTGCCAGCAGTTACGGGTCGGACATTTCCTACGAGCAGTACTTC.

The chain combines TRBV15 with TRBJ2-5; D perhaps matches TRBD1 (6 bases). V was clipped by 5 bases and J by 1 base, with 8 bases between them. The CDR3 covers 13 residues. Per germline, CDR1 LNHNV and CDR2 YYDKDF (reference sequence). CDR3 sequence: CATSLDSQETQYF. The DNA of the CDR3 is TGTGCCACCAGCTTGGACAGCCAAGAGACCCAGTACTTC.

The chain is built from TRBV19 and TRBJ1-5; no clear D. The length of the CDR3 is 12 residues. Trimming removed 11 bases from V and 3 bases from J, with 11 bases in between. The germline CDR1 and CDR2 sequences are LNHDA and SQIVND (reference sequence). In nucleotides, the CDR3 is TGTGCCGTCGAGGGCCTCAATCAGCCCCAGCATTTT. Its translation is CAVEGLNQPQHF.

The DNA for the CDR3 is TGTGCCAGCAGCCAAGATCAGGGACTCACCTACGAGCAGTACTTC. As protein: CASSQDQGLTYEQYF. This chain uses TRBV4-2 with TRBJ2-7; a weak D match, TRBD2 (6 bases). The CDR3 runs to 15 residues. The germline CDR1 and CDR2 sequences are LGHNA and YNFKEQ. V was shortened by 0 bases and J by 2 bases, with 11 bases between the two germline ends.

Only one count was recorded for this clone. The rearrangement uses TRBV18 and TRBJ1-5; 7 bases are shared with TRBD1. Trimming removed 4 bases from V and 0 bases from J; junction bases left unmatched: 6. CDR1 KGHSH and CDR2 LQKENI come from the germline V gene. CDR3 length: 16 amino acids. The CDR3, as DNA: TGTGCCAGCTCACTTGACAGGGCTTATAGCAATCAGCCCCAGCATTTT. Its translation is CASSLDRAYSNQPQHF.

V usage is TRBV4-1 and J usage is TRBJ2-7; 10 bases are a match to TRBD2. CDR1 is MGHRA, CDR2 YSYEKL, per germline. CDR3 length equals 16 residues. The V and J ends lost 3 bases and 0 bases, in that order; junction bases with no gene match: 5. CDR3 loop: CASSQIGLAASYEQYF. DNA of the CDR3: TGCGCCAGCAGCCAGATTGGACTAGCGGCCTCCTACGAGCAGTACTTC.

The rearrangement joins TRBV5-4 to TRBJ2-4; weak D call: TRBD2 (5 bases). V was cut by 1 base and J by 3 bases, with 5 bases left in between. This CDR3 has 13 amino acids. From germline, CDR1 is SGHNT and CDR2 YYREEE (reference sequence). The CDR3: CASSLRGKNIQYF. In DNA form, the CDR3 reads TGTGCCAGCAGCTTGCGGGGCAAAAACATTCAGTACTTC.

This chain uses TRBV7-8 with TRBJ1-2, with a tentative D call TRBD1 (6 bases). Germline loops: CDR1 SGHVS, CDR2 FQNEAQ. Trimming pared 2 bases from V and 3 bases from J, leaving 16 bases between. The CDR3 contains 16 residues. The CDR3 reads CASSLTAGDGYYGYTF. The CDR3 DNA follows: TGTGCCAGCAGCTTAACTGCAGGGGACGGGTACTATGGCTACACCTTC.

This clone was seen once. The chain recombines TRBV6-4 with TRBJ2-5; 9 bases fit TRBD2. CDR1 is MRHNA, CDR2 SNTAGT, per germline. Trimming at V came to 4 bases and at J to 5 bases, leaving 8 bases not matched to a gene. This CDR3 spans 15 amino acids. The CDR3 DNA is TGTGCCAGCAGTGTAGTAGCGGGAGCAGGGGAGACCCAGTACTTC. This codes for CASSVVAGAGETQYF.

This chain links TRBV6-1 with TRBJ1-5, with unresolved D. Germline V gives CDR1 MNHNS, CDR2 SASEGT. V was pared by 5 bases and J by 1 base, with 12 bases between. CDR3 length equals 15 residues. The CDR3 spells CASSRHWASNQPQHF. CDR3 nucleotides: TGTGCCAGCAGTCGACACTGGGCGAGCAATCAGCCCCAGCATTTT.

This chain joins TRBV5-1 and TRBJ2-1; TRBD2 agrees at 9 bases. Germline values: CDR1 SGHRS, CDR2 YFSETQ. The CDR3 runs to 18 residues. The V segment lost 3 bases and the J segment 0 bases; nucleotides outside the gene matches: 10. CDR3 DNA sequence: TGCGCCAGCAGCTCACCGACTAGCGGAGGGAGCTCCTACAATGAGCAGTTCTTC. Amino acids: CASSSPTSGGSSYNEQFF.

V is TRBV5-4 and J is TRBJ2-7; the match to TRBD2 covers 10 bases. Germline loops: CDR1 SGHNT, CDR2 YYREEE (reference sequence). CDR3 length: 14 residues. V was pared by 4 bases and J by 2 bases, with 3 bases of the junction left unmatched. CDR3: CASSPGLATYEQYF. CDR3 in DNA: TGTGCCAGCAGCCCGGGACTAGCGACCTACGAGCAGTACTTC.

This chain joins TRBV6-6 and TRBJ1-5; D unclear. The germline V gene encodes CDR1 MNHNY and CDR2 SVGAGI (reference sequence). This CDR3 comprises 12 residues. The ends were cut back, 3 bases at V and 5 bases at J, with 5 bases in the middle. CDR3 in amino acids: CASSYPDQPQHF. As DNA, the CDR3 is TGTGCCAGCAGTTATCCCGATCAGCCCCAGCATTTT.

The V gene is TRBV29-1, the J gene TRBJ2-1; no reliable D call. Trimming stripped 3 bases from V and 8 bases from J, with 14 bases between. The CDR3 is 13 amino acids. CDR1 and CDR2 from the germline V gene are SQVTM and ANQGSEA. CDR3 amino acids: CSVDNGLEDEQFF. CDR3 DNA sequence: TGCAGCGTTGATAACGGCCTAGAAGATGAGCAGTTCTTC.

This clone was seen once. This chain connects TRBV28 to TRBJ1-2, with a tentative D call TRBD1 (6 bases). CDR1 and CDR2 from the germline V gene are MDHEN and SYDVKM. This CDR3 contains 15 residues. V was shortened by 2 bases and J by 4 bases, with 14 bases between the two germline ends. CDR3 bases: TGTGCCAGCAGTTTAGAATTCGGGACACCCTATGGCTACACCTTC. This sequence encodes CASSLEFGTPYGYTF.

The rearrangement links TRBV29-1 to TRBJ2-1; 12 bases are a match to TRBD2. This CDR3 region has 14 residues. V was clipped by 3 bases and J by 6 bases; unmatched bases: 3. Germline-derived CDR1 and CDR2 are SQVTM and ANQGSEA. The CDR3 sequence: CSVDLGLAGNEQFF. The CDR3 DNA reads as TGCAGCGTTGACCTGGGACTAGCGGGCAATGAGCAGTTCTTC.

CDR3 nucleotides: TGTGCCTGGAGTCCAGGGGAGCGCACAGATACGCAGTATTTT. Its translation is CAWSPGERTDTQYF. J is TRBJ2-3 and V is TRBV30; possible D gene TRBD1, 6 bases. The CDR3 runs to 14 residues. Trimming cost V 2 bases and J 1 base, with 10 bases left between them. Germline CDR1 is GTSNPN and CDR2 is SVGIG (reference sequence).

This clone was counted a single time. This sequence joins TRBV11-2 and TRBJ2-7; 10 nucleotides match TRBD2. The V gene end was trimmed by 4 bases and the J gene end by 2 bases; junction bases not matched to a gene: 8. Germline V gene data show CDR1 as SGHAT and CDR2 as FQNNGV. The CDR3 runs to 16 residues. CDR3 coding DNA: TGTGCCAGCAGCTCTGCAGCGGGAGGGGACCCCTACGAGCAGTACTTC. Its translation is CASSSAAGGDPYEQYF.